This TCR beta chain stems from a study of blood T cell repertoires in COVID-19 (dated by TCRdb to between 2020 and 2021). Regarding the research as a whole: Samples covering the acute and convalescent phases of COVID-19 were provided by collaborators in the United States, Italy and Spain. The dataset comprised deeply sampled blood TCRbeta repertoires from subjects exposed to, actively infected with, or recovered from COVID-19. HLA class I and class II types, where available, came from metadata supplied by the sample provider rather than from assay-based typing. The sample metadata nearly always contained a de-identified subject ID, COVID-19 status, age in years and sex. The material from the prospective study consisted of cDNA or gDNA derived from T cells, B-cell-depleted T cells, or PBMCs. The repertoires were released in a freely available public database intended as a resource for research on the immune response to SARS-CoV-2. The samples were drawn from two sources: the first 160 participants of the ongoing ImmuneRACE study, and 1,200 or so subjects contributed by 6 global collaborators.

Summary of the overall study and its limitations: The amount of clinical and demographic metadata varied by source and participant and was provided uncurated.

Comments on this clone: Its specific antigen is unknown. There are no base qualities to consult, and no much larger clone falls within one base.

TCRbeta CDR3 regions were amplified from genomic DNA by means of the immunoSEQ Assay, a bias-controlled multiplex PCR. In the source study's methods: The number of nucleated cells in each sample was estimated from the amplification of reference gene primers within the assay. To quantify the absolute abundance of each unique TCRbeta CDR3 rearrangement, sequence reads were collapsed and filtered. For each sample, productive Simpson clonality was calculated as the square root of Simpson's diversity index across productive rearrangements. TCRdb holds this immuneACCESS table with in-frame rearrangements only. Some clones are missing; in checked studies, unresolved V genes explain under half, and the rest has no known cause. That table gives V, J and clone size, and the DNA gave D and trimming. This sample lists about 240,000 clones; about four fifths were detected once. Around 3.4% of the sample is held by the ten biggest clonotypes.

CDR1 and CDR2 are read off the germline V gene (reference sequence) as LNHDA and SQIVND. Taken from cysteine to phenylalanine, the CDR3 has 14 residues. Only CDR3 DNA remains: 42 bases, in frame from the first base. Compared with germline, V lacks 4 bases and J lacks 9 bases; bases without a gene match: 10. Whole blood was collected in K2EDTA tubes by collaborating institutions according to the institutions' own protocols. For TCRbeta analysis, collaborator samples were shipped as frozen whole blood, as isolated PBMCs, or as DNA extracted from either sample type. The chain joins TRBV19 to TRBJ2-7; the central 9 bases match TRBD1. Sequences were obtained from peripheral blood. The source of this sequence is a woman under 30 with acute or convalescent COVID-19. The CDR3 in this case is CASSNTGTGYGQYF. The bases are TGTGCCAGTAGTAACACTGGGACAGGGTATGGGCAGTACTTC.